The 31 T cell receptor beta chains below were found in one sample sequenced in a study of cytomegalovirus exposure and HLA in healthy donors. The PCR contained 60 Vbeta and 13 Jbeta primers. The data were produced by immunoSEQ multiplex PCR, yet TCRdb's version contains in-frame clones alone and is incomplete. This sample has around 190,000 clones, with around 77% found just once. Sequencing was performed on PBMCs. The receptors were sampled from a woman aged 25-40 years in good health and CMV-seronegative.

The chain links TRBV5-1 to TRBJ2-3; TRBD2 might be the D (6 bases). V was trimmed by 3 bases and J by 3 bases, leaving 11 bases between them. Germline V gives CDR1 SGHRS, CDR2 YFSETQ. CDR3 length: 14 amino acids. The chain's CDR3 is CASSSGTLTDTQYF. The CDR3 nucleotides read TGCGCCAGCAGCTCCGGGACTCTTACAGATACGCAGTATTTT.

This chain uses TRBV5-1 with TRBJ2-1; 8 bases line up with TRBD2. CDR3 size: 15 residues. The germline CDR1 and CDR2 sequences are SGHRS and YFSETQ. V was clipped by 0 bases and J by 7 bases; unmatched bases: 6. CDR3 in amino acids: CASSLGASGLNEQFF. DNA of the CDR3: TGCGCCAGCAGCTTGGGGGCTAGCGGGTTAAATGAGCAGTTCTTC.

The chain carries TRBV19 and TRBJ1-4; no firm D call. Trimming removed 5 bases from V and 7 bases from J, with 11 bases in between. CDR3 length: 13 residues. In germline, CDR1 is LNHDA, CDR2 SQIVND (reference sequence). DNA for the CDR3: TGTGCCAGTAGTGCCCGCGGTCGTGAAAAACTGTTTTTT. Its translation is CASSARGREKLFF.

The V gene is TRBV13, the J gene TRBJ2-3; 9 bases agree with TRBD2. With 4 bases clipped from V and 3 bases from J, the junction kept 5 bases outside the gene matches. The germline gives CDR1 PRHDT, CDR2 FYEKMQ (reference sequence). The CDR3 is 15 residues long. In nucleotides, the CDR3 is TGTGCCAGCAGCTATAGCGGGGGAGGTACAGATACGCAGTATTTT. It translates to CASSYSGGGTDTQYF.

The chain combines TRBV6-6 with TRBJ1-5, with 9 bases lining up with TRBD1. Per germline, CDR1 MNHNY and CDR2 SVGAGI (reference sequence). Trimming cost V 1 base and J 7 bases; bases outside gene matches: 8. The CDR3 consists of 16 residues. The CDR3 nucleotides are TGTGCCAGCAGTTACTTCGGGACAGGGATCCACCAGCCCCAGCATTTT. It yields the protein CASSYFGTGIHQPQHF.

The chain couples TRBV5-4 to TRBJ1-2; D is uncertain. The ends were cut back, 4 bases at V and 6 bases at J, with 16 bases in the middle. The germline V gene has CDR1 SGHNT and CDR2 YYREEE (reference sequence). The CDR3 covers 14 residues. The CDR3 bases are TGTGCCAGCAGCCCCATCCTGGGCCTCCATGGCTACACCTTC. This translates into CASSPILGLHGYTF.

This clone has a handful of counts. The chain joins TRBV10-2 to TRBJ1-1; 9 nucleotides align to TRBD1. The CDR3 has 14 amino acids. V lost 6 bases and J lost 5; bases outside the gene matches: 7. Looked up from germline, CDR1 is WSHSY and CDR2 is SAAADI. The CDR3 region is CASRGGDRDTEAFF. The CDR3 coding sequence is TGCGCCAGCAGAGGGGGGGACAGGGATACTGAAGCTTTCTTT.

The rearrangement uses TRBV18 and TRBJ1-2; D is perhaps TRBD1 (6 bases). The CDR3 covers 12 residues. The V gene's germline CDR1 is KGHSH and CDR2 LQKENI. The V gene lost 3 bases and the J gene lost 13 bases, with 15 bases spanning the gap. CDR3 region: CASSPLGRGGTF. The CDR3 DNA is TGTGCCAGCTCACCCCTCGGCAGGGGTGGCACCTTC.

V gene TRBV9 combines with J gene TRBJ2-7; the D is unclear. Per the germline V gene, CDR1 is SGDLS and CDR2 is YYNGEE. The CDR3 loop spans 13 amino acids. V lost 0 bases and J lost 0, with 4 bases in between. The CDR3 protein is CASSVDSSYEQYF. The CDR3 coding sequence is TGTGCCAGCAGCGTAGACAGCTCCTACGAGCAGTACTTC. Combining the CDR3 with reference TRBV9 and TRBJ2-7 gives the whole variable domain DSGVTQTPKHLITATGQRVTLRCSPRSGDLSVYWYQQSLDQGLQFLIQYYNGEERAKGNILERFSAQQFPDLHSELNLSSLELGDSALYFCASSVDSSYEQYFGPGTRLTVT.

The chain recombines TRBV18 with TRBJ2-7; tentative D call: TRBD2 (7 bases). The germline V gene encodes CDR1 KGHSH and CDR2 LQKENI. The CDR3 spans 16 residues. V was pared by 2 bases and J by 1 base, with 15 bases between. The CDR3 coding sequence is TGTGCCAGCTCACCAAGTTGGAGGGGGGGGTCCTACGAGCAGTACTTC. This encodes CASSPSWRGGSYEQYF.

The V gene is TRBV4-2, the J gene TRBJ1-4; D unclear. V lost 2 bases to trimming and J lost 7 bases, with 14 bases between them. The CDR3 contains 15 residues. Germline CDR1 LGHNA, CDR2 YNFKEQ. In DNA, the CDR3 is TGTGCCAGCAGCCAACCCCAGAGGGTTGGTGAAAAACTGTTTTTT. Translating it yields CASSQPQRVGEKLFF.

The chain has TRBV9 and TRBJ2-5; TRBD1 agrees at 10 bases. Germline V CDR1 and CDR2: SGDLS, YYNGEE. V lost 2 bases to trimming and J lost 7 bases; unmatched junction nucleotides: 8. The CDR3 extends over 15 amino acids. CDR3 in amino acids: CASSVDGQGGRTQYF. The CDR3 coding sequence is TGTGCCAGCAGCGTCGATGGACAGGGGGGGAGGACCCAGTACTTC.

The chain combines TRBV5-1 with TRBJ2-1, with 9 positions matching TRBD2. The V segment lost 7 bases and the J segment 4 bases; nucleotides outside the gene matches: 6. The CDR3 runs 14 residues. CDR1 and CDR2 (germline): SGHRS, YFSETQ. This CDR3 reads CASSPSGAYNEQFF. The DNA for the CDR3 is TGCGCCAGCTCCCCTAGCGGGGCATACAATGAGCAGTTCTTC.

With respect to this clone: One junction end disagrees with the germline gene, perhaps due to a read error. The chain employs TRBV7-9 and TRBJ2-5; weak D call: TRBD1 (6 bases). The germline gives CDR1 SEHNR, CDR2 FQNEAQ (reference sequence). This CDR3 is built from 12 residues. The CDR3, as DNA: TGTTCCAGCAGAGGGGGTTTTGAGACCCAGTACTTC. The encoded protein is CSSRGGFETQYF.

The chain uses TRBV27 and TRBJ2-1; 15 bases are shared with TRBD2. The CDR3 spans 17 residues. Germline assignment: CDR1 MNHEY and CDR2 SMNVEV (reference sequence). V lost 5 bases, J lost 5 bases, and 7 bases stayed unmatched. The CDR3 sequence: CASSKQGTSGGHNEQFF. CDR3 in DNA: TGTGCCAGCAGTAAACAGGGGACTAGCGGGGGGCACAATGAGCAGTTCTTC.

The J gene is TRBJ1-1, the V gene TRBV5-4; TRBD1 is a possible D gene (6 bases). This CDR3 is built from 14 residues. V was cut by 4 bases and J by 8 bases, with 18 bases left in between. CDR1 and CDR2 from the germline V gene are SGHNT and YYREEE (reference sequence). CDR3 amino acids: CASSPDLTGREAFF. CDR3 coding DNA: TGTGCCAGCAGCCCCGATCTGACAGGACGAGAAGCTTTCTTT.

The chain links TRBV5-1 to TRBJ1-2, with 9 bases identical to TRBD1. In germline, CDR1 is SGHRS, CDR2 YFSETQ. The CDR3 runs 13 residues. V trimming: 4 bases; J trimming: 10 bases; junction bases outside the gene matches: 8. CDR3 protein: CASSKGQGRTYTF. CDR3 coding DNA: TGCGCCAGCAGCAAGGGACAGGGAAGGACCTACACCTTC.

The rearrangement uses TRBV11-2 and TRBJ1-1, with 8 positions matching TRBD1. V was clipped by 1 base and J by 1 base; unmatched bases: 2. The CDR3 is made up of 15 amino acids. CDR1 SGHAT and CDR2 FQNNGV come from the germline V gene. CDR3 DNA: TGTGCCAGCAGCTTAGGGGACAGGAGGAACACTGAAGCTTTCTTT. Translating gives CASSLGDRRNTEAFF.

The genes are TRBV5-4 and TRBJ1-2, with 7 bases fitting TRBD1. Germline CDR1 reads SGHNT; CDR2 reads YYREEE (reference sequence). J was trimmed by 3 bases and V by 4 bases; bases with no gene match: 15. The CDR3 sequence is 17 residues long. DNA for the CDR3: TGTGCCAGCAGCCCCTTTTTAGGAGACAGGGTCTACTATGGCTACACCTTC. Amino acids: CASSPFLGDRVYYGYTF.

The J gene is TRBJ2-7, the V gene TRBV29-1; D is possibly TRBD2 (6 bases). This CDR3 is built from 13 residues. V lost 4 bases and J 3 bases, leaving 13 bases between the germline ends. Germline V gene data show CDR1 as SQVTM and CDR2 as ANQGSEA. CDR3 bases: TGCAGCGTTGTATCACTAGCCGGCTACGAGCAGTACTTC. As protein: CSVVSLAGYEQYF.

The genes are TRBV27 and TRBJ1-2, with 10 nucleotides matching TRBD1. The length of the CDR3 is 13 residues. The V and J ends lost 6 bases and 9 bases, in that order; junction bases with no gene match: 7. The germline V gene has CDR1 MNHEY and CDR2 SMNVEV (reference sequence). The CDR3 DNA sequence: TGTGCCAGCAGCCCCGGGACAGGGGATAGCTACACCTTC. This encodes CASSPGTGDSYTF.

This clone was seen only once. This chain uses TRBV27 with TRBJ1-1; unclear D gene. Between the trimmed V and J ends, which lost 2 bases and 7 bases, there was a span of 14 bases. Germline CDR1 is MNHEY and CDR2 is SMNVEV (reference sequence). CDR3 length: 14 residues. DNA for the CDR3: TGTGCCAGCAGTTTAGGCCCTCCCCCCCTTGAAGCTTTCTTT. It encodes CASSLGPPPLEAFF.

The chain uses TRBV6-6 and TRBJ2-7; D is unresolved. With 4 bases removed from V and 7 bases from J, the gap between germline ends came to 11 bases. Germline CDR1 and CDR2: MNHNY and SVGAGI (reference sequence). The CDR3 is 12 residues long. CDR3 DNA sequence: TGTGCCAGCAGTTTCCCTCCCCAGGAGCAGTACTTC. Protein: CASSFPPQEQYF.

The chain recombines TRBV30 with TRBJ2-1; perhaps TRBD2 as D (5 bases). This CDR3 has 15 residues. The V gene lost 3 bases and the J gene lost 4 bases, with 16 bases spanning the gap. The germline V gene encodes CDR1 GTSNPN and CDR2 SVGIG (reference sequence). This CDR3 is CAWRARAATYNEQFF. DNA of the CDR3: TGTGCCTGGAGAGCCAGAGCGGCAACTTACAATGAGCAGTTCTTC.

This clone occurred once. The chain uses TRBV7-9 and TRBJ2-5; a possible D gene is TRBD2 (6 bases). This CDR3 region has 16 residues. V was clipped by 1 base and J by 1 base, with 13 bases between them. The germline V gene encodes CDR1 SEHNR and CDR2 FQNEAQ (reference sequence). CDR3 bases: TGTGCCAGCAGCTTAGAAGTGGGGGGTTCCCAAGAGACCCAGTACTTC. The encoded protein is CASSLEVGGSQETQYF.

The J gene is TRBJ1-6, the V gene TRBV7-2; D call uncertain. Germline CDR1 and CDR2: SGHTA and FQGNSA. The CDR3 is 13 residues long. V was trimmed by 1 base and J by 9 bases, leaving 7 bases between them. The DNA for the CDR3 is TGTGCCAGCAGCTTAGAGAGAGGTTCACCCCTCCACTTT. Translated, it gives CASSLERGSPLHF. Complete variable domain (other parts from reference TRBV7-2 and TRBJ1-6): GAGVSQSPSNKVTEKGKDVELRCDPISGHTALYWYRQSLGQGLEFLIYFQGNSAPDKSGLPSDRFSAERTGGSVSTLTIQRTQQEDSAVYLCASSLERGSPLHFGNGTRLTVT.

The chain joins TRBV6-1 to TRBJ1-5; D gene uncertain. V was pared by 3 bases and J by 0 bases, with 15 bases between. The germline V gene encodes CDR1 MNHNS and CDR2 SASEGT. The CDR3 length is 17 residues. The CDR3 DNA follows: TGTGCCAGCAGTGACGGGTCTACTTCATATAGCAATCAGCCCCAGCATTTT. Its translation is CASSDGSTSYSNQPQHF.

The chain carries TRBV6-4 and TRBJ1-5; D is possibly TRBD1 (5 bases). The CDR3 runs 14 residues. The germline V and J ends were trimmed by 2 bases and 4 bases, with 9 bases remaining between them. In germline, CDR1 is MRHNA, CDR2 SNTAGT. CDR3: CASSDAGGNQPQHF. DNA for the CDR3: TGTGCCAGCAGTGACGCGGGGGGTAATCAGCCCCAGCATTTT.

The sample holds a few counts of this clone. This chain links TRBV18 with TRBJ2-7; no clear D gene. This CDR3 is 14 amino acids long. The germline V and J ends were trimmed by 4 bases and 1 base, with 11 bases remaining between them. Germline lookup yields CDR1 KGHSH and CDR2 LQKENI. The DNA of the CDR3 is TGTGCCAGCTCACTACACCCCGGGTCCTACGAGCAGTACTTC. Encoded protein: CASSLHPGSYEQYF.

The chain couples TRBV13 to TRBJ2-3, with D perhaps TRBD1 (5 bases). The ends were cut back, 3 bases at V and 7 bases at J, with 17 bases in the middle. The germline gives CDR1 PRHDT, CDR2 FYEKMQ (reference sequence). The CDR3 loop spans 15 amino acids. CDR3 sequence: CASSFGDNPGNTQYF. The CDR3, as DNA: TGTGCCAGCAGCTTCGGCGACAACCCAGGGAATACGCAGTATTTT.

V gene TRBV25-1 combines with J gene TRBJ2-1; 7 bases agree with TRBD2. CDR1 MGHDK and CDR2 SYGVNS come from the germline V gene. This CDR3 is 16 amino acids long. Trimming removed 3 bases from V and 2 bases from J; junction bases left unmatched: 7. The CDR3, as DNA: TGTGCCAGCAGTGACCTGAGGCGGGAGCCCTACAATGAGCAGTTCTTC. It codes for CASSDLRREPYNEQFF.